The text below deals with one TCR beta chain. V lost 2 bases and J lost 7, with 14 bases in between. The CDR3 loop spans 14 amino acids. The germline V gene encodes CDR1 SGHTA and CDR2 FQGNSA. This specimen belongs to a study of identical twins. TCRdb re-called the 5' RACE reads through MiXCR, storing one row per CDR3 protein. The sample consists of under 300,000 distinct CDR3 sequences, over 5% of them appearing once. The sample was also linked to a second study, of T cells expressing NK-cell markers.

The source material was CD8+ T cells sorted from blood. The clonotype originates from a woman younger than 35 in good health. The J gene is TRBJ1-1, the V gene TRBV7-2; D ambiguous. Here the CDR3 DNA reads TGTGCCAGCAGCTTAAGTCACAGCATGCTTGAAGCTTTCTTT. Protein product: CASSLSHSMLEAFF.